This record concerns one T cell receptor beta chain sequence. Only a few counts were recorded for this clone. Which antigen it targets is not known. No base quality information exists; no much larger clone differs at one position. Each collaborating institution followed its own protocols to collect whole blood in K2EDTA tubes. For TCRbeta analysis, collaborators shipped samples as frozen whole blood, isolated PBMCs, or DNA extracted from either of those sample types. TCRbeta CDR3 regions were amplified from genomic DNA by means of the immunoSEQ Assay, a bias-controlled multiplex PCR. As for how the authors treated the data: The number of nucleated cells in each sample was estimated from the amplification of reference gene primers within the assay. To quantify the absolute abundance of each unique TCRbeta CDR3 rearrangement, sequence reads were collapsed and filtered. For each sample, productive Simpson clonality was calculated as the square root of Simpson's diversity index over productive rearrangements. The table comes from immuneACCESS by way of TCRdb, which keeps in-frame sequences with V and J called. Part of the clones is missing from these tables; in studies checked, under half for an unresolved V gene and the rest for unknown reasons. V and J calls and clone size follow that table, whereas D and trimming were derived from the DNA. The table for this sample lists about 94,000 clones; 75% to 85% of them were counted only once. Together, the top ten hold around 20% of the sample.

This record belongs to a study of blood T cell repertoires in COVID-19 (dated by TCRdb to 2020 to 2022). Looking at the study overall: The collaborator samples originated in the United States, Italy and Spain and spanned the acute and convalescent phases of COVID-19. The prospective study material was composed of cDNA or gDNA derived from T cells, B-cell-depleted T cells, or PBMCs. Deeply sampled blood TCRbeta repertoires from subjects exposed to, actively infected with, or recovered from COVID-19 were included in the dataset. A freely available public database, intended as a resource for researchers studying the immune response to SARS-CoV-2, is where the repertoires were released. The samples were drawn from the first 160 participants of the ongoing ImmuneRACE study and from over a thousand subjects provided by 6 global collaborators. A de-identified subject ID, COVID-19 status, age in years and sex were almost always included in the sample metadata. Where available, HLA class I and class II types were taken from metadata supplied by the sample provider and were not determined by assay-based typing.

What the work shows at the level of the full study, not this receptor alone: Clinical and demographic metadata were provided uncurated, with the amount varying by source and participant.

Sample: peripheral blood. This receptor was taken from a human donor in a cohort sampled during active COVID-19.

The CDR3 protein sequence reads: CASSYGTGFNEQYF. The DNA sequence is given as TGTGCCAGCAGCTACGGGACAGGGTTTAACGAGCAGTACTTC. Recombination joined TRBV7-3 with TRBJ2-7, with 9 central nucleotides matching TRBD1. The germline V gene supplies CDR1 SGHTA and CDR2 FQGTGA. Measured from the cysteine to the phenylalanine, the CDR3 is 14 residues long. CDR3 DNA is the only sequence kept; it has 42 bases, read in frame from the first base. From V the trimming removes 4 bases and from J it removes 5 bases, while the gene matches leave 6 bases of the junction unaccounted for.